These T cell receptor beta chains were read from a single sample in a study of radiation and T cells in renal cell carcinoma. Sequenced by immunoSEQ multiplex PCR; TCRdb stores in-frame clones only, minus some. The profile shows just under 150,000 clones, 75% to 90% of them singletons. Material: blood, obtained from a patient whose treatment included radiotherapy and nephrectomy. These receptors were obtained from a woman aged 50 to 60 with renal cell carcinoma. The CDR3 runs from the conserved cysteine through the conserved F or W. Fields, in order: D gene, J gene, clone size, V gene, CDR3 protein, CDR3 DNA. A D gene is named only where the DNA matches it firmly. Clone size is shown for a subset of rows, as once, few, many or a class of expanded clone.

d_call: TRBD1
j_call: TRBJ2-2
clone_size: .
v_call: TRBV6-1
cdr3_aa: CASSDTGTGALFF
cdr3_nt: TGTGCCAGCAGTGACACCGGGACAGGGGCGCTGTTTTTT

d_call: .
j_call: TRBJ1-5
clone_size: .
v_call: TRBV5-5
cdr3_aa: CASSPVVYSNQPQHF
cdr3_nt: TGTGCCAGCAGCCCCGTAGTCTATAGCAATCAGCCCCAGCATTTT

d_call: .
j_call: TRBJ1-2
clone_size: .
v_call: TRBV6-5
cdr3_aa: CASSYELRSYTF
cdr3_nt: TGTGCCAGCAGTTACGAACTAAGGAGCTACACCTTC

d_call: TRBD1
j_call: TRBJ2-7
clone_size: .
v_call: TRBV20-1
cdr3_aa: CSAHSPGQGDF
cdr3_nt: TGCAGTGCCCACAGTCCGGGACAGGGCGACTTC

d_call: TRBD1
j_call: TRBJ1-2
clone_size: .
v_call: TRBV29-1
cdr3_aa: CSVVTGEGGTGYTF
cdr3_nt: TGCAGCGTTGTAACAGGGGAAGGCGGTACTGGCTACACCTTC

d_call: .
j_call: TRBJ1-1
clone_size: .
v_call: TRBV30
cdr3_aa: CAWSRQGKTEAFF
cdr3_nt: TGTGCCTGGAGTCGCCAGGGGAAGACTGAAGCTTTCTTT

d_call: TRBD2
j_call: TRBJ2-5
clone_size: once
v_call: TRBV28
cdr3_aa: CAIGLAGGSGTQYF
cdr3_nt: TGTGCCATTGGACTAGCGGGAGGGAGTGGGACCCAGTACTTC

d_call: .
j_call: TRBJ2-7
clone_size: .
v_call: TRBV5-1
cdr3_aa: CASSSSGTTYEQYF
cdr3_nt: TGCGCCAGCAGCTCTTCCGGGACAACCTACGAGCAGTACTTC

d_call: TRBD2
j_call: TRBJ2-7
clone_size: .
v_call: TRBV13
cdr3_aa: CASSPSGSSYEQYF
cdr3_nt: TGTGCCAGCAGCCCTAGCGGTTCCTCCTACGAGCAGTACTTC

d_call: .
j_call: TRBJ2-2
clone_size: .
v_call: TRBV10-1
cdr3_aa: CASSEPLPGPPDTGELFF
cdr3_nt: TGCGCCAGCAGTGAGCCCCTCCCGGGGCCCCCCGACACCGGGGAGCTGTTTTTT

d_call: TRBD2
j_call: TRBJ2-3
clone_size: .
v_call: TRBV7-3
cdr3_aa: CASSLYVGSGPTDTQYF
cdr3_nt: TGTGCCAGCAGCTTATACGTCGGTAGCGGGCCCACAGATACGCAGTATTTT

d_call: .
j_call: TRBJ1-4
clone_size: .
v_call: TRBV4-3
cdr3_aa: CASSPRGVVPNEKLFF
cdr3_nt: TGCGCCAGCAGCCCCCGGGGGGTTGTGCCTAATGAAAAACTGTTTTTT

d_call: .
j_call: TRBJ2-3
clone_size: .
v_call: TRBV5-4
cdr3_aa: CASSLLQGGSTDTQYF
cdr3_nt: TGTGCCAGCAGCTTGTTACAGGGCGGGAGCACAGATACGCAGTATTTT

d_call: .
j_call: TRBJ2-2
clone_size: .
v_call: TRBV4-1
cdr3_aa: CASSQEVISGELFF
cdr3_nt: TGCGCCAGCAGCCAAGAAGTAATTTCGGGGGAGCTGTTTTTT

d_call: .
j_call: TRBJ1-5
clone_size: .
v_call: TRBV5-6
cdr3_aa: CASTITGSRGPQHF
cdr3_nt: TGTGCCAGCACCATAACAGGGAGTCGAGGGCCCCAGCATTTT

d_call: TRBD1
j_call: TRBJ1-5
clone_size: .
v_call: TRBV6-6
cdr3_aa: CASSPRGSRQPQHF
cdr3_nt: TGTGCCAGCAGCCCCAGGGGGAGTCGGCAGCCCCAGCATTTT